A selection of T cell receptor beta chains follows, all from one sample in a study of OX40 agonist ivuxolimab in advanced cancers. Some clones are missing from TCRdb's copy, which holds only in-frame ones; the method was immunoSEQ multiplex PCR. The sample shows 50,000 to 65,000 clones, 80% to 90% of them seen only once. The specimen was CD4+ or CD8+ T cells sorted from blood, collected in a trial of the OX40 agonist ivuxolimab. The receptors here all came from an adult with an advanced solid tumor such as melanoma, head and neck, liver or kidney cancer. Both conserved end residues are part of each CDR3. D genes are given only for firm matches. Clone size is not always given. Where it is, it says once, few, many or a class for expanded clones.

cdr3_nt	cdr3_aa	j_call	d_call	v_call	clone_size
TGTGCCAGCAGCCCCGGTGCTAGCGGGAGTGACACCGGGGAGCTGTTTTTT	CASSPGASGSDTGELFF	TRBJ2-2	TRBD2	TRBV7-9	once
TGTGCCAGCAGACCCGGGACAGGGGTAGAAGAGCAGTACTTC	CASRPGTGVEEQYF	TRBJ2-7	TRBD1	TRBV2	.
TGTGCCAGCAGTTTAGGGGGCTATCAGCCCCAGCATTTT	CASSLGGYQPQHF	TRBJ1-5	TRBD1	TRBV6-5	.
TGTGCCAGCAGGGGGGAGGGCAATCAGCCCCAGCATTTT	CASRGEGNQPQHF	TRBJ1-5	.	TRBV6-6	few
TGTGCCAGCAGTCGGGCGGGCCGGGGGAAGTACTTC	CASSRAGRGKYF	TRBJ2-7	.	TRBV28	once
TGCGCCAGCAGCTTGGCTGCCAGCACAGATACGCAGTATTTT	CASSLAASTDTQYF	TRBJ2-3	.	TRBV5-1	.
TGTGCCAGCAGCAAGACAGGGCAGGGTAGGGACGAGCAGTACTTC	CASSKTGQGRDEQYF	TRBJ2-7	TRBD1	TRBV7-3	.
TGCGCCAGCAGCTCGGGACAGGGGGAGACCCAGTACTTC	CASSSGQGETQYF	TRBJ2-5	TRBD1	TRBV5-1	.
TGTGCCAGCACGCGGGGGATCTACGAGCAGTACTTC	CASTRGIYEQYF	TRBJ2-7	TRBD2	TRBV28	.
TGTGCCAGCAGTTCCCTAGCGGGACGGGAGCTGTTTTTT	CASSSLAGRELFF	TRBJ2-2	TRBD2	TRBV6-5	.
TGTGCCAGTAGTATCCAGGCCCATGAGCCCCAGCATTTT	CASSIQAHEPQHF	TRBJ1-5	.	TRBV19	few
TGTGTGTACGCCCAAAATTACGAGCAGTACTTC	CVYAQNYEQYF	TRBJ2-7	.	TRBV5-4	.
TGTGCCATCAGTGAGTGGTCAGGTGGGGACACTGAAGCTTTCTTT	CAISEWSGGDTEAFF	TRBJ1-1	.	TRBV10-3	few
TGTGCCAGCAATTACGGGACAGGGGGTACCGGGGAGCTGTTTTTT	CASNYGTGGTGELFF	TRBJ2-2	TRBD1	TRBV2	.
TGTGCCAGCAGCTTATCAGTGAACACTGAAGCTTTCTTT	CASSLSVNTEAFF	TRBJ1-1	.	TRBV11-3	.
TGTGCCAGCAGCTCTAGGAGCGGGAATGAGCAGTTCTTC	CASSSRSGNEQFF	TRBJ2-1	.	TRBV7-3	.
TGTGCCAGCAGCCGGAATACCGGGGAGCTGTTTTTT	CASSRNTGELFF	TRBJ2-2	.	TRBV11-2	.
TGCGCCAGCAGCTTGGGGCTGGAGACTGAAGCTTTCTTT	CASSLGLETEAFF	TRBJ1-1	.	TRBV5-1	.
TGTGCCAGTAGTGGGCAAAACACTGAAGCTTTCTTT	CASSGQNTEAFF	TRBJ1-1	.	TRBV19	.
TGTGCCAGCAGTTTTTGGGCGGGAGGGCGCGATGAGCAGTTCTTC	CASSFWAGGRDEQFF	TRBJ2-1	TRBD2	TRBV28	.
TGTGCCATCAGGAAGGAGGATTACTCCTACGAGCAGTACTTC	CAIRKEDYSYEQYF	TRBJ2-7	.	TRBV10-3	.
TGCGCCAGCAGCCGCGCCGGGACTAGCGGGAGTGATACGCAGTATTTT	CASSRAGTSGSDTQYF	TRBJ2-3	TRBD2	TRBV4-1	.
TGTGCCAGCAGTTTTTCGGACAGGGGGTACACTGAAGCTTTCTTT	CASSFSDRGYTEAFF	TRBJ1-1	TRBD1	TRBV28	.
TGTGCCAGCAGTGAACCAGGGGTCGGCTATGGCTACACCTTC	CASSEPGVGYGYTF	TRBJ1-2	.	TRBV25-1	.
TGTGCCAGCAGCTTGAACAGCGGCGACGGGGAGCTGTTTTTT	CASSLNSGDGELFF	TRBJ2-2	.	TRBV11-2	.
TGTGCCAGCAGCGTAGGACAGGGTTTCTCCCACGAGCAGTACTTC	CASSVGQGFSHEQYF	TRBJ2-7	TRBD1	TRBV9	.
TGTGCCAGCAGTCCGCAGGGACAGGGGGCTTACGAGCAGTACTTC	CASSPQGQGAYEQYF	TRBJ2-7	TRBD1	TRBV28	.
TGTGCCAGCAGCTCCTCAGGGGGATTCTCCTACGAGCAGTACTTC	CASSSSGGFSYEQYF	TRBJ2-7	TRBD1	TRBV7-2	.
TGTGCCAGTAGTCTGGTATGGAGGGTCCCCGGGGAGCTGTTTTTT	CASSLVWRVPGELFF	TRBJ2-2	.	TRBV19	.
TGCGGCGAAACTTCTGGGGCCAACGTCCTGACTTTC	CGETSGANVLTF	TRBJ2-6	.	TRBV29-1	.
TGTGCCAGTAGTATAATTGGGGACAGGGGGCTTTATGGCTACACCTTC	CASSIIGDRGLYGYTF	TRBJ1-2	TRBD1	TRBV19	.